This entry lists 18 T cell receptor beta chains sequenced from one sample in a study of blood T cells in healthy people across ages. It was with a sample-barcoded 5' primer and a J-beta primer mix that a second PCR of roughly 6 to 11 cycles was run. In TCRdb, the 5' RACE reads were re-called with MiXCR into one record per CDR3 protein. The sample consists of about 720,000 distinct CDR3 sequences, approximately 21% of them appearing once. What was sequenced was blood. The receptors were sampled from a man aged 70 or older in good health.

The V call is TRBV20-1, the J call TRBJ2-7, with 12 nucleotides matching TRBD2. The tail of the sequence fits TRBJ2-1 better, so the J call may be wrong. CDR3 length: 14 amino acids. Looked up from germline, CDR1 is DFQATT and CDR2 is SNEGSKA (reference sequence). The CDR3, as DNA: TGCAGTGCGGACGGGACTAGCGGGTACAATGAGCAGTTCTTC. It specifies CSADGTSGYNEQFF.

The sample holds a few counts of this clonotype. This chain's CDR3 is CASSPAGVLYEQYF. The CDR3 nucleotides are TGTGCCAGCAGCCCCGCCGGGGTACTCTACGAGCAGTACTTC. This sequence joins TRBV7-8 and TRBJ2-7; TRBD2 might be the D (5 bases). Germline lookup yields CDR1 SGHVS and CDR2 FQNEAQ. The CDR3 covers 14 residues. Deletions cut 5 bases from V and 3 bases from J, with 14 bases between.

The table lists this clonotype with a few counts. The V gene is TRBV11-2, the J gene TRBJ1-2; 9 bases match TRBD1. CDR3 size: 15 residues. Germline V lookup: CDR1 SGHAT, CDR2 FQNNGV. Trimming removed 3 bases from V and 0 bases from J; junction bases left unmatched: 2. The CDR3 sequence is CASSFYRGPNYGYTF. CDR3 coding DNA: TGTGCCAGCAGCTTCTACAGGGGGCCTAACTATGGCTACACCTTC.

The DNA for the CDR3 is TGCAGTGCCCACGGGACAGGGGGCGCCGGCTATGGCTACACCTTC. Encoded protein: CSAHGTGGAGYGYTF. This chain links TRBV20-1 with TRBJ1-2, with TRBD1 identical over 12 bases. The trim removed 6 bases at V and 4 bases at J, leaving 9 bases unmatched. Germline loops: CDR1 DFQATT, CDR2 SNEGSKA (reference sequence). This CDR3 comprises 15 residues.

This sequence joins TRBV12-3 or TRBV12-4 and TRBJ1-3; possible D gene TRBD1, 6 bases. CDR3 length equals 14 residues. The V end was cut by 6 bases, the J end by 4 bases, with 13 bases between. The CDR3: CASRDTGHGNTIYF. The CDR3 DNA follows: TGTGCCAGCAGGGATACAGGGCACGGAAACACCATATATTTT.

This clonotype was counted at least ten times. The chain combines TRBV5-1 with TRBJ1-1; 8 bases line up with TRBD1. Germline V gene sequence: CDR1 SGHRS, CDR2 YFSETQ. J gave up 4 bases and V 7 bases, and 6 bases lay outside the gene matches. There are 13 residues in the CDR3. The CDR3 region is CASRTGFGTEAFF. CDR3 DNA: TGCGCCAGCCGGACAGGGTTTGGCACTGAAGCTTTCTTT.

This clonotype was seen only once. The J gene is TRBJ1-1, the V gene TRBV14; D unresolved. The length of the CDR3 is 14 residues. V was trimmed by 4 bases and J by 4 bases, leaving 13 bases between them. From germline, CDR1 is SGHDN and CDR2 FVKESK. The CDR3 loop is CASSRDRSSTEAFF. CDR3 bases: TGTGCCAGCAGCCGAGATCGGTCGAGCACTGAAGCTTTCTTT.

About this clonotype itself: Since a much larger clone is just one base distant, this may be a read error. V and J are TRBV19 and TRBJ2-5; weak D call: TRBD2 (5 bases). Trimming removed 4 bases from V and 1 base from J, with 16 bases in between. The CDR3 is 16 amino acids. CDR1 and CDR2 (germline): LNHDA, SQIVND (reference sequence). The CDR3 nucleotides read TGTGCCAGTAGTAAGGGAGCGCGAGCTACCCAAGAGACCCAGTACTTC. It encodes CASSKGARATQETQYF.

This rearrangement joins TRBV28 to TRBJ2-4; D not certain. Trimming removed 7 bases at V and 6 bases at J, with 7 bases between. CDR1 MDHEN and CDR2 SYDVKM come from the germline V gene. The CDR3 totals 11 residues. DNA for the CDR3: TGTGCCAGCAAGACGGCAAACATTCAGTACTTC. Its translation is CASKTANIQYF.

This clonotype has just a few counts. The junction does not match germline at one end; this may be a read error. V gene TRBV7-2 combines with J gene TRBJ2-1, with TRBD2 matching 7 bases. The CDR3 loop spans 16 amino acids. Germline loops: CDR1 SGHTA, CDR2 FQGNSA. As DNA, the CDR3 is TGTGCCAGCAGCTTAGACGCTAGCGGCTCCTACGATGAGCAGTTCTTC. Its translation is CASSLDASGSYDEQFF. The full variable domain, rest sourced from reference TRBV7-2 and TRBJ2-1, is GAGVSQSPSNKVTEKGKDVELRCDPISGHTALYWYRQSLGQGLEFLIYFQGNSAPDKSGLPSDRFSAERTGGSVSTLTIQRTQQEDSAVYLCASSLDASGSYDEQFFGPGTRLTVL.

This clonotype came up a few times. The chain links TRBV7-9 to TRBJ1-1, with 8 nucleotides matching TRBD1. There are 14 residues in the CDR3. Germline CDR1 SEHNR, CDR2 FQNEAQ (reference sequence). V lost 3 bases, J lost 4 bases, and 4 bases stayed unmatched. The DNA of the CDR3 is TGTGCCAGCAGCTTCTCAGGGGGCTCCACTGAAGCTTTCTTT. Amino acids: CASSFSGGSTEAFF.

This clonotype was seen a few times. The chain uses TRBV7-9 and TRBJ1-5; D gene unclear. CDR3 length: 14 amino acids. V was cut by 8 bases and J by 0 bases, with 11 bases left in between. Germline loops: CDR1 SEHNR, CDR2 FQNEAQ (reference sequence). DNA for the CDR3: TGTGCCAGCGAGTTGGGAACTAGCAATCAGCCCCAGCATTTT. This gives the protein CASELGTSNQPQHF.

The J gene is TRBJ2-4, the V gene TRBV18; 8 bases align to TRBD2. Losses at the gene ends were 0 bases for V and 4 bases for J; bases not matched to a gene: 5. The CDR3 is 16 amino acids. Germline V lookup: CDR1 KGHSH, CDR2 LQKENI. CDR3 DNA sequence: TGTGCCAGCTCACCACCGGGACTAGAGGGAAAAAACATTCAGTACTTC. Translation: CASSPPGLEGKNIQYF.

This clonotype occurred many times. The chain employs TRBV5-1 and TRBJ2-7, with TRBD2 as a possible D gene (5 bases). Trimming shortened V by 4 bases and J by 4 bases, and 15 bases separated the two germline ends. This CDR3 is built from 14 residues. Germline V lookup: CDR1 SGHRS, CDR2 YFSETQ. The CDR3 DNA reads TGCGCCAGCAGCGTGAGGGATATGATGTACGAGCAGTACTTC. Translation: CASSVRDMMYEQYF.

CDR3 in DNA: TGTGCCAGCAACCGGCTAGCGGAAGACAATGAGCAGTTCTTC. Translating it yields CASNRLAEDNEQFF. The rearrangement links TRBV5-6 to TRBJ2-1; 7 bases map to TRBD2. The CDR3 length is 14 residues. Germline V gives CDR1 SGHDT, CDR2 YYEEEE. V gave up 6 bases and J gave up 5 bases; unmatched junction bases: 8.

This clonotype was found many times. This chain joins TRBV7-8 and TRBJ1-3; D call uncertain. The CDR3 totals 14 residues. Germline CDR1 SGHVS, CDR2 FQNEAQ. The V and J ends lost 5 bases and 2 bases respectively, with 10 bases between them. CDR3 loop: CASSAVIPGNTIYF. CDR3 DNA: TGTGCCAGCAGCGCCGTTATTCCTGGAAACACCATATATTTT.

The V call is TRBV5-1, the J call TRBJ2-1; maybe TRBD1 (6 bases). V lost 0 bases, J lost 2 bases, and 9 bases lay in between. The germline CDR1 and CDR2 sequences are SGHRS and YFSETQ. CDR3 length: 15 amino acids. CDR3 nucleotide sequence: TGCGCCAGCAGCTTGGAGGGGGACCCCTACAATGAGCAGTTCTTC. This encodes CASSLEGDPYNEQFF.

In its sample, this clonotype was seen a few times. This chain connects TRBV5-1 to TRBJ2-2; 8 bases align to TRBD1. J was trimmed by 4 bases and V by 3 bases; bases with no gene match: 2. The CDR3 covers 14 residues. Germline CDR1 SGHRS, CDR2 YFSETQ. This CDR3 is CASSWGQATGELFF. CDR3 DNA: TGCGCCAGCAGCTGGGGACAGGCCACCGGGGAGCTGTTTTTT.